The sequence of this T cell receptor beta chain was determined in a study of PD-1 blockade in classical Hodgkin lymphoma. Sample time point: newly diagnosed, previously untreated cHL patient sample. CD4+ T cells were purified from thawed PBMCs by magnetic negative selection. Produced via immunoSEQ multiplex PCR; TCRdb's table is partial and in-frame only. The sample has about 24,000 clones, 91% seen once. The specimen sequenced was CD4+ T cells from blood. The receptor was derived from a human donor with classical Hodgkin lymphoma.

Here the CDR3 reads CASSLGLYEQYF. As DNA, the CDR3 is TGTGCCAGCAGTTTGGGACTCTACGAGCAGTACTTC. The chain carries TRBV28 and TRBJ2-7, with D tentatively TRBD2 (6 bases). The CDR3 extends over 12 amino acids. The germline V gene encodes CDR1 MDHEN and CDR2 SYDVKM. The V end was cut by 3 bases, the J end by 3 bases, with 6 bases between.